The sequence of this TCR beta chain was determined in a study of cytomegalovirus exposure and HLA in healthy donors. The PCR employed 60 Vbeta primers together with 13 Jbeta primers. The method was immunoSEQ multiplex PCR; TCRdb's version includes in-frame clones alone and lacks a portion of them. The sample yields roughly 170,000 clones, roughly 88% seen once. Of note for this clone: As yet, its antigen is unknown.

Study-level findings and limits: TCR beta chains numbering more than 150 were designated cytomegalovirus-associated. What a later analysis reportedly showed was that an Asian-associated ancestry cluster had fewer N-insertions than the approximately 700-donor mean. According to an earlier analysis, most TCR beta V segments yielded productive rearrangements about 90% or about 30% of the time. In vitro work confirmed that three CMV-associated chains recognize CMV antigens.

Trimming left V 7 bases short and J 0 bases short, with 13 bases between. The V gene's germline CDR1 is LNHDA and CDR2 SQIVND (reference sequence). The CDR3 consists of 16 residues. The TCR comes from a girl under 10 years old in good health and CMV-seropositive. What was sequenced was PBMCs. V and J are TRBV19 and TRBJ2-6; D perhaps matches TRBD2 (6 bases). The CDR3 region has the DNA TGTGCCAGTAATAGGGCGGGATTCTCTGGGGCCAACGTCCTGACTTTC. As protein: CASNRAGFSGANVLTF.